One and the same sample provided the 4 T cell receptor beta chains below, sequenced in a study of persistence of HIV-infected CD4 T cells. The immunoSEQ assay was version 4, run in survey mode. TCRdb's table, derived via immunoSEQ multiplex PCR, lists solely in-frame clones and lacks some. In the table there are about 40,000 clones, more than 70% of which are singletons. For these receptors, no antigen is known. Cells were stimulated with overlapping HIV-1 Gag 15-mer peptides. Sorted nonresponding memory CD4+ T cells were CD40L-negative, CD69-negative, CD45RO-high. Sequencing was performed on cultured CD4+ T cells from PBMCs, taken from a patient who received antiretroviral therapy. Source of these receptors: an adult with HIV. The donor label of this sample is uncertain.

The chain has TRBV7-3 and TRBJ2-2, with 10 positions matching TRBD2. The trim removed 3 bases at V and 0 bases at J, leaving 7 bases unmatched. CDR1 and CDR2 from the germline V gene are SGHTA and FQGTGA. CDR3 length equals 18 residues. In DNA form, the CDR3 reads TGTGCCAGCAGCTTTCTTGGTCTAGCGGGGGCGAACACCGGGGAGCTGTTTTTT. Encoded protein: CASSFLGLAGANTGELFF.

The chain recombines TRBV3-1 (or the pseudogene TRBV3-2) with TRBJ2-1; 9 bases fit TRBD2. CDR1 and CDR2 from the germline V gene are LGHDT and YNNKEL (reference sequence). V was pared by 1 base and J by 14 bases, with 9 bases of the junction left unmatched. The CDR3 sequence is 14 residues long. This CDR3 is CASSQGGGGAEKFF. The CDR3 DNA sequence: TGTGCCAGCAGCCAAGGGGGCGGGGGGGCAGAAAAGTTCTTC.

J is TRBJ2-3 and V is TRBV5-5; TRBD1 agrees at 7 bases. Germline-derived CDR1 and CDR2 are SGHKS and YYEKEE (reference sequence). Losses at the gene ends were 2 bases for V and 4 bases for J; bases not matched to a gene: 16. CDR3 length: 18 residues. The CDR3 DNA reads TGTGCCAGCAGCTTTTTAAACTACAGGGGTCTCAGTGCAGATACGCAGTATTTT. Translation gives CASSFLNYRGLSADTQYF.

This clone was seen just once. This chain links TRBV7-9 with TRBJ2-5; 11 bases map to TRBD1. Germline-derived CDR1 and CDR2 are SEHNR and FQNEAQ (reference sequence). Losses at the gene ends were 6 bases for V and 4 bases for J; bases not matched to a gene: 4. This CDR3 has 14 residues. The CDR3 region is CASSPGTGGETQYF. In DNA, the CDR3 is TGTGCCAGCAGTCCCGGGACAGGGGGAGAGACCCAGTACTTC.